This T cell receptor beta chain was obtained from a study of cytomegalovirus exposure and HLA in healthy donors. Study in general: The approximately 670 first-cohort repertoires and the 120 or so validation repertoires shared the same platform, a later analysis reported.

This CDR3 region has 13 residues. Germline-derived CDR1 and CDR2 are MGHDK and SYGVNS. Trimming shortened V by 7 bases and J by 1 base, and 10 bases separated the two germline ends. This clone was seen only a few times. Its matching antigen is unknown. This table comes from immunoSEQ multiplex PCR, and its TCRdb copy is limited to in-frame clones, with some not included. This table holds 150,000 to 200,000 clones, roughly nine tenths found once. Study-wide points: Most sequenced TCRs were rare (though some public TCRs occurred in many donors).

The J gene is TRBJ2-5, the V gene TRBV25-1; D is undetermined. This clonotype was sampled from a woman aged 25 to 39 in good health and CMV-seronegative. Sequencing input: PBMCs. CDR3 sequence reads: CASMWQTQETQYF. The CDR3 DNA reads TGTGCCAGCATGTGGCAGACCCAAGAGACCCAGTACTTC. Using reference TRBV25-1 and TRBJ2-5 for the parts outside the CDR3, the full variable domain is EADIYQTPRYLVIGTGKKITLECSQTMGHDKMYWYQQDPGMELHLIHYSYGVNSTEKGDLSSESTVSRIRTEHFPLTLESARPSHTSQYLCASMWQTQETQYFGPGTRLLVL.